The 28 T cell receptor beta chains given below trace back to one sample, sequenced in a study of cytomegalovirus exposure and HLA in healthy donors (dated by TCRdb to about 2017). Receptors were amplified or captured by the immunoSEQ multiplex PCR assay. TCRdb took this table from immuneACCESS and kept in-frame rearrangements with V and J called. Such tables lack part of the clones; where checked against another copy, unresolved V genes explain under half of the gap, and the rest is unexplained. The table for this sample lists 71,000 or so clones; 94% of them were counted only once. The top ten clonotypes cover less than 2.5% of the sample. The sample was PBMCs. The receptors were sampled from a young woman in good health and CMV-seronegative.

In DNA, the CDR3 is TGCGCCAGCAGCCTTGGGACTAGCGAAGTCGAGCAGTACTTC. Protein: CASSLGTSEVEQYF. This chain connects TRBV4-1 to TRBJ2-7, with 10 bases matching TRBD2. CDR3 length: 14 amino acids. Germline CDR1 reads MGHRA; CDR2 reads YSYEKL. V lost 4 bases and J lost 6; bases outside the gene matches: 6.

The rearrangement links TRBV2 to TRBJ2-3; 12 nucleotides line up with TRBD2. The V and J ends lost 6 bases and 4 bases, in that order; junction bases with no gene match: 14. This CDR3 comprises 18 residues. Germline CDR1 and CDR2: SNHLY and FYNNEI. The DNA of the CDR3 is TGTGCCAGCAGAGGACCCATATCTAGCGGGAGGGCCCCAGATACGCAGTATTTT. Translation gives CASRGPISSGRAPDTQYF.

The chain employs TRBV30 and TRBJ1-2, with 10 nucleotides matching TRBD1. Trimming cost V 6 bases and J 4 bases; bases outside gene matches: 2. The CDR3 sequence is 12 residues long. From germline, CDR1 is GTSNPN and CDR2 SVGIG (reference sequence). For the CDR3, the DNA is TGTGCCTGCCGGGACAGGGGCTATGGCTACACCTTC. Protein: CACRDRGYGYTF.

The chain couples TRBV9 to TRBJ1-1; D is possibly TRBD1 (5 bases). The CDR3 extends over 12 amino acids. Germline V CDR1 and CDR2: SGDLS, YYNGEE. Trimming took off 1 base at V and 8 bases at J, with 9 bases between the two ends. The CDR3 sequence: CASSVISGEAFF. In DNA form, the CDR3 reads TGTGCCAGCAGCGTAATTTCAGGGGAAGCTTTCTTT. The full variable domain, its missing parts supplied by reference TRBV9 and TRBJ1-1, is DSGVTQTPKHLITATGQRVTLRCSPRSGDLSVYWYQQSLDQGLQFLIQYYNGEERAKGNILERFSAQQFPDLHSELNLSSLELGDSALYFCASSVISGEAFFGQGTRLTVV.

The chain joins TRBV4-2 to TRBJ2-1; TRBD2 is a possible D gene (7 bases). Trimming removed 6 bases at V and 6 bases at J, with 15 bases between. There are 14 residues in the CDR3. Per the germline V gene, CDR1 is LGHNA and CDR2 is YNFKEQ. CDR3 bases: TGTGCCAGCAGGGGGGGCGGGGGACTCAATGAGCAGTTCTTC. As protein: CASRGGGGLNEQFF.

The chain carries TRBV13 and TRBJ1-1; TRBD1 aligns across 7 bases. Trimming took 3 bases from V and 5 from J; bases not matched to a gene: 3. Germline lookup yields CDR1 PRHDT and CDR2 FYEKMQ (reference sequence). The CDR3 covers 13 residues. CDR3 in amino acids: CASSFRQGTEAFF. CDR3 coding DNA: TGTGCCAGCAGCTTTAGACAGGGAACTGAAGCTTTCTTT.

The genes are TRBV10-2 and TRBJ1-4; possible D gene TRBD1, 5 bases. Trimming took off 8 bases at V and 7 bases at J, with 17 bases between the two ends. The CDR3 is made up of 14 amino acids. Per the germline V gene, CDR1 is WSHSY and CDR2 is SAAADI. In DNA, the CDR3 is TGCGCCAGCTCTGGACGGCGCGGGGGTGAAAAACTGTTTTTT. Translating gives CASSGRRGGEKLFF.

V is TRBV6-1 and J is TRBJ2-3; no firm D call. The CDR3 spans 14 residues. V dropped 1 base and J dropped 0 bases, with 5 bases sitting between them. Looked up from germline, CDR1 is MNHNS and CDR2 is SASEGT. CDR3 DNA: TGTGCCAGCAGTGAAGGGCTCAGCACAGATACGCAGTATTTT. It is translated as CASSEGLSTDTQYF.

The J gene is TRBJ2-3, the V gene TRBV6-5; tentatively, D is TRBD2 (6 bases). The CDR3 loop spans 15 amino acids. CDR1 and CDR2 from the germline V gene are MNHEY and SVGAGI. Trimming removed 5 bases at V and 4 bases at J, with 16 bases between. The CDR3 DNA reads as TGTGCCAGCAGTCCCACCCGTGGGGGGTCAGATACGCAGTATTTT. This encodes CASSPTRGGSDTQYF.

This chain uses TRBV9 with TRBJ2-5, with D hard to call. The CDR3 spans 16 residues. Germline assignment: CDR1 SGDLS and CDR2 YYNGEE. The V gene lost 0 bases and the J gene lost 2 bases, with 14 bases spanning the gap. The CDR3 bases are TGTGCCAGCAGCGTAGGCCCCCGAGCATCTCAAGAGACCCAGTACTTC. This gives the protein CASSVGPRASQETQYF.

The chain joins TRBV4-2 to TRBJ2-3; D is uncertain. Germline V lookup: CDR1 LGHNA, CDR2 YNFKEQ. This CDR3 has 16 amino acids. Trimming took off 0 bases at V and 1 base at J, with 11 bases between the two ends. The CDR3, as DNA: TGTGCCAGCAGCCAAGAATGGGCGCCAGGCACAGATACGCAGTATTTT. As protein: CASSQEWAPGTDTQYF.

The genes are TRBV2 and TRBJ2-7; D remains ambiguous. Germline V lookup: CDR1 SNHLY, CDR2 FYNNEI. CDR3 size: 13 residues. V was cut by 8 bases and J by 4 bases, with 15 bases left in between. The CDR3 is CASGRTVDYEQYF. The CDR3 DNA follows: TGTGCCAGCGGTCGTACAGTAGATTACGAGCAGTACTTC.

V and J are TRBV4-1 and TRBJ2-7, with 7 bases lining up with TRBD1. CDR3 size: 15 residues. V gave up 0 bases and J gave up 3 bases; unmatched junction bases: 5. Germline V gene data show CDR1 as MGHRA and CDR2 as YSYEKL. The CDR3 loop is CASSQENRDSYEQYF. DNA of the CDR3: TGCGCCAGCAGCCAAGAGAACCGGGACAGCTACGAGCAGTACTTC.

V is TRBV9 and J is TRBJ1-1, with a weak D call TRBD1 (5 bases). The CDR3 spans 12 residues. The germline V gene encodes CDR1 SGDLS and CDR2 YYNGEE. Trimming removed 7 bases at V and 10 bases at J, with 17 bases between. The CDR3 sequence is CASSPGGTVAFF. As DNA, the CDR3 is TGTGCCAGCTCTCCTGGGGGGACGGTAGCTTTCTTT.

The V and J genes are TRBV19 and TRBJ2-1, with TRBD2 identical over 11 bases. V lost 4 bases to trimming and J lost 8 bases; unmatched junction nucleotides: 13. CDR1 is LNHDA and CDR2 is SQIVND in the germline V gene (reference sequence). The CDR3 has 17 residues. The CDR3 is CASSTSLAGGPSYEQFF. CDR3 coding DNA: TGTGCCAGTAGTACGTCCTTAGCGGGAGGGCCCTCCTATGAGCAGTTCTTC.

The chain joins TRBV29-1 to TRBJ2-2, with D perhaps matching TRBD1 (5 bases). The germline V gene has CDR1 SQVTM and CDR2 ANQGSEA. The V end was cut by 7 bases, the J end by 2 bases, with 11 bases between. CDR3 length: 13 residues. CDR3 nucleotide sequence: TGCAGCGGACACGACAGTAACACCGGGGAGCTGTTTTTT. This codes for CSGHDSNTGELFF.

This chain uses TRBV5-6 with TRBJ1-2; perhaps TRBD1 as D (5 bases). The germline V gene has CDR1 SGHDT and CDR2 YYEEEE. CDR3 length equals 14 residues. With 0 bases removed from V and 8 bases from J, the gap between germline ends came to 14 bases. The CDR3 loop is CASSLGAGIGGYTF. The CDR3 coding sequence is TGTGCCAGCAGCTTGGGGGCAGGGATTGGCGGCTACACCTTC.

The chain has TRBV9 and TRBJ1-1; possible D gene TRBD1, 5 bases. V lost 2 bases and J 7 bases, leaving 15 bases between the germline ends. In germline, CDR1 is SGDLS, CDR2 YYNGEE. The CDR3 extends over 14 amino acids. This chain's CDR3 is CASSVSGGQYEAFF. CDR3 nucleotides: TGTGCCAGCAGCGTCTCCGGGGGTCAATATGAAGCTTTCTTT.

This clone was seen only a few times. The chain employs TRBV29-1 and TRBJ1-2; no definite D call. Germline V CDR1 and CDR2: SQVTM, ANQGSEA. The CDR3 is 12 amino acids. Trimming took off 2 bases at V and 3 bases at J, with 7 bases between the two ends. The CDR3 DNA sequence: TGCAGCGTTGAACAGGCTGACTATGGCTACACCTTC. Encoded protein: CSVEQADYGYTF.

The V call is TRBV4-3, the J call TRBJ2-7; 7 positions agree with TRBD1. Germline assignment: CDR1 LGHNA and CDR2 YSLEER. There are 16 residues in the CDR3. Germline trimming cut 1 base from V and 2 bases from J; bases unmatched to any gene: 8. The CDR3 spells CASSQAKGGTTYEQYF. As DNA, the CDR3 is TGCGCCAGCAGCCAAGCAAAAGGGGGCACGACCTACGAGCAGTACTTC.

The chain is built from TRBV2 and TRBJ2-3; TRBD2 matches at 7 bases. V lost 4 bases and J lost 0; bases outside the gene matches: 7. The length of the CDR3 is 16 residues. Germline V gives CDR1 SNHLY, CDR2 FYNNEI. The CDR3 coding sequence is TGTGCCAGCAGTGCCCTAGCGGAACCAAGCACAGATACGCAGTATTTT. Amino acids: CASSALAEPSTDTQYF.

The chain uses TRBV5-6 and TRBJ2-5; 14 nucleotides line up with TRBD2. The CDR3 consists of 17 residues. V dropped 5 bases and J dropped 3; count of bases not matched to a gene: 9. Germline V gene lookup returns CDR1 SGHDT and CDR2 YYEEEE. The CDR3 nucleotides read TGTGCCAGCAGGAAAACCGGGACTAGCGGGGGCAAAGAGACCCAGTACTTC. It codes for CASRKTGTSGGKETQYF.

The rearrangement links TRBV2 to TRBJ1-3; D possibly corresponds to TRBD1 (5 bases). Germline values: CDR1 SNHLY, CDR2 FYNNEI. Trimming removed 8 bases from V and 8 bases from J, with 13 bases in between. CDR3 length: 12 amino acids. CDR3 sequence reads: CASSLQGDTIYF. CDR3 sequence (DNA): TGTGCCAGCTCACTCCAAGGGGACACCATATATTTT. The entire variable domain, with the rest obtained from reference TRBV2 and TRBJ1-3, is as follows: EPEVTQTPSHQVTQMGQEVILRCVPISNHLYFYWYRQILGQKVEFLVSFYNNEISEKSEIFDDQFSVERPDGSNFTLKIRSTKLEDSAMYFCASSLQGDTIYFGEGSWLTVV.

The chain uses TRBV11-3 and TRBJ2-7, with a possible D match to TRBD1 (5 bases). The germline V gene encodes CDR1 SGHNT and CDR2 YENEEA. This CDR3 comprises 14 residues. V lost 8 bases, J lost 2 bases, and 16 bases lay in between. The chain's CDR3 is CASSTSGRAYEQYF. The CDR3 nucleotides read TGTGCCAGCTCAACGTCGGGCAGGGCCTACGAGCAGTACTTC.

About this clone itself: This CDR3 is also generated by other DNA sequences in the sample. J is TRBJ2-5 and V is TRBV10-2, with D hard to call. V lost 2 bases and J lost 4, with 8 bases in between. The length of the CDR3 is 13 residues. Germline lookup yields CDR1 WSHSY and CDR2 SAAADI. CDR3 protein: CASSETRGETQYF. The CDR3 DNA is TGCGCCAGCAGTGAGACGCGAGGAGAGACCCAGTACTTC.

The V call is TRBV27, the J call TRBJ2-1; 12 bases map to TRBD2. Trimming took 8 bases from V and 1 from J; bases not matched to a gene: 9. Germline CDR1 is MNHEY and CDR2 is SMNVEV (reference sequence). The CDR3 consists of 17 residues. CDR3 amino acids: CASGLTSGRRSYNEQFF. DNA for the CDR3: TGTGCCAGCGGCCTGACTAGCGGGAGACGATCCTACAATGAGCAGTTCTTC.

This rearrangement joins TRBV10-1 to TRBJ2-1; 8 nucleotides align to TRBD2. V shed 2 bases, J shed 7 bases, and the junction held 10 bases outside the gene matches. This CDR3 comprises 16 residues. Germline V gene sequence: CDR1 WNHNN, CDR2 SYGVQD (reference sequence). DNA of the CDR3: TGCGCCAGCAGTGAGACGTTCGGGGGGGCTGTAAATGAGCAGTTCTTC. This encodes CASSETFGGAVNEQFF.

This sequence joins TRBV7-8 and TRBJ2-2; 8 nucleotides agree with TRBD1. The CDR3 covers 18 residues. Germline V gene sequence: CDR1 SGHVS, CDR2 FQNEAQ. The trim removed 7 bases at V and 5 bases at J, leaving 18 bases unmatched. The chain's CDR3 is CASKLNFRSGGLTGELFF. CDR3 nucleotides: TGTGCCAGCAAGCTTAACTTTAGGTCAGGGGGCTTAACCGGGGAGCTGTTTTTT.